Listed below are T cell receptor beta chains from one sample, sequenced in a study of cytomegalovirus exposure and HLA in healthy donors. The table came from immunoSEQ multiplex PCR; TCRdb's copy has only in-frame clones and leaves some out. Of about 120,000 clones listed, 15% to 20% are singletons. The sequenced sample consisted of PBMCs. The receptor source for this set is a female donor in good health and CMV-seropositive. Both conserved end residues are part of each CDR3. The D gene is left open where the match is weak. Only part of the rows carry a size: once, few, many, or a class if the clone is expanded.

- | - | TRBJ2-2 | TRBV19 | TGTGCCAGTAACCCGGGGGACGGGGGGCCCGGGGAGCTGTTTTTT | CASNPGDGGPGELFF
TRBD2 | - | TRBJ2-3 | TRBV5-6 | TGTGCCAGCAGCTTGGGGGTAGCGGGATGGGCAGATACGCAGTATTTT | CASSLGVAGWADTQYF
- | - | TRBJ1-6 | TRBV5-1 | TGCGCCAGCCAACCCACAGGGCTCGGGGATTCACCCCTCCACTTT | CASQPTGLGDSPLHF
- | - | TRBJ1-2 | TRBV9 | TGTGCCAGCAGCGTAGATCTGTCAGGGTGGGCAGGGGATGGCTACACCTTC | CASSVDLSGWAGDGYTF
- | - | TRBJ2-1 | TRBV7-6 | TGTGCCAGCAGGTGGGGGGATATGTGGTTCTTC | CASRWGDMWFF
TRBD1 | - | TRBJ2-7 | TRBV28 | TGTGCCAGCAGTTTACCGGGACAGGGCCTTTACGAGCAGTACTTC | CASSLPGQGLYEQYF
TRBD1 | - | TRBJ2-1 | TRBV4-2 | TGTGCCAGCAGCCAAATCTTTGGTCCGGGACAGGGAGGCAATGAGCAGTTCTTC | CASSQIFGPGQGGNEQFF
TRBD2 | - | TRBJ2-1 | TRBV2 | TGTGCCAGCAGTGAAGCACCTAGCGGGAGCTACCGCAATGAGCAGTTCTTC | CASSEAPSGSYRNEQFF
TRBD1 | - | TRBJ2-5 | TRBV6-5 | TGTGCCAGCAGTTACGACCAGGGGGCCGGGACCCAGTACTTC | CASSYDQGAGTQYF
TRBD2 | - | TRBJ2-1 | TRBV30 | TGTGCCTGGAGTATTAATCGGGGGGATGAGCAGTTCTTC | CAWSINRGDEQFF
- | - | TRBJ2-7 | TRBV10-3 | TGTGCCATCAGTCGGGCCTACGAGCAGTACTTC | CAISRAYEQYF
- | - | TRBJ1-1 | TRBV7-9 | TGTGCCAGCACCTCACGGGGGGGTGAGGCTTTCTTT | CASTSRGGEAFF
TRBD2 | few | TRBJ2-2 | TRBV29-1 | TGCAGCGTTGGTGGGGGCGGAAGCGGGAGCGGGGTGTACGGGGAGCTGTTTTTT | CSVGGGGSGSGVYGELFF
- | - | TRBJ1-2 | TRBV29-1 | TGCAGCGTTGATTTGCAGGATAACTATGGCTACACCTTC | CSVDLQDNYGYTF